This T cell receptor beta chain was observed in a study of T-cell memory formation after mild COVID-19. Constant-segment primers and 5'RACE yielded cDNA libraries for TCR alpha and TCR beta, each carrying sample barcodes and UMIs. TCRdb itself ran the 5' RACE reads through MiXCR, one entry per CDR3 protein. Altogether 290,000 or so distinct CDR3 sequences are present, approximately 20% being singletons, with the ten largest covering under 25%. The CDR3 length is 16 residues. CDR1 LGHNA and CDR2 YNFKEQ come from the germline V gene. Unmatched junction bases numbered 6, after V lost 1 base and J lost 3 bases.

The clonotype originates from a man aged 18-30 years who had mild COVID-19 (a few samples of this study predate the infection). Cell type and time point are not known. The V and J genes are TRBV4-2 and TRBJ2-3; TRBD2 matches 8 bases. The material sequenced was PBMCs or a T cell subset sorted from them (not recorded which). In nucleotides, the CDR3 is TGTGCCAGCAGCCAAGGGAACGGGGGGGTTACAGATACGCAGTATTTT. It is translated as CASSQGNGGVTDTQYF.